What follows is one TCR beta chain and its context. Antigen unknown. Sequencing targeted TCR beta in T cells from blood (CD8+ and CD4+). While CD8+ and CD4+ T cells were isolated negatively, TEMRA cells were enriched by FACS. RNA, at about 0.5 to 1 ug, was reverse transcribed with random hexamers. TCR beta CDR3 was amplified by immunoSEQ covering 54 Vbeta and 13 Jbeta. Via MiXCR, TCRdb re-called the immunoSEQ multiplex PCR reads, giving one row per CDR3 protein. The sample includes fewer than 150,000 distinct CDR3 sequences, 94% of them seen just once. CDR3 length: 14 amino acids. Trimming took 1 base from V and 7 from J; bases not matched to a gene: 4. These data are taken from a study of CD8 T cells in Susac syndrome. Study-level findings and limits: It was acknowledged in the study that its TCR sequencing and HLA analysis involved a relatively small number of individuals.

Sequenced material: CD8+ T cells from PBMCs. This TCR was sampled from a human donor in good health. This rearrangement joins TRBV12-3 or TRBV12-4 to TRBJ2-5; TRBD2 matches at 9 bases. The CDR3 spells CASSLVGGRGTQYF. Written as DNA, the CDR3 is TGTGCCAGCAGTTTAGTCGGCGGGAGGGGGACCCAGTACTTC.